This T cell receptor beta chain originates from a study of blood T cell repertoires in COVID-19. Turning to the study itself: From T cells, B-cell-depleted T cells, or PBMCs came the material, which was cDNA or gDNA.

Enrolment of Seattle patients took place during active infection, and they were followed longitudinally. The CDR3 runs 14 residues. In germline, CDR1 is SGHDT, CDR2 YYEEEE. V lost 3 bases and J lost 2, with 8 bases in between. Per the authors' pipeline: Amplification of reference gene primers provided the estimated nucleated cell counts. The data were produced by immunoSEQ multiplex PCR, yet TCRdb's version contains in-frame clones alone and is incomplete. V, J and clone size reflect that table, while D and trimming were determined from the DNA. This table has 270,000 or so clones, roughly 84% appearing once.

The chain carries TRBV5-6 and TRBJ2-2; tentatively, D is TRBD2 (6 bases). This receptor was identified in a human donor with COVID-19, enrolled during active disease. The donor label of this sample is uncertain. Sequencing used peripheral blood. This CDR3 is CASSWGLNTGELFF. CDR3 DNA: TGTGCCAGCAGCTGGGGACTTAACACCGGGGAGCTGTTTTTT.